The present TCR beta chain was sequenced within a study of blood T cell repertoires in COVID-19. About the research overall: Sites across the United States, Italy and Spain contributed samples from acute and convalescent COVID-19. The cDNA or gDNA used as material had been derived from T cells, B-cell-depleted T cells, or PBMCs.

CDR3 length: 15 amino acids. Germline V CDR1 and CDR2: SNHLY, FYNNEI. Trimming shortened V by 7 bases and J by 2 bases, and 15 bases separated the two germline ends. As processed by the authors: Counts of nucleated cells, estimated from reference gene primer amplification, were obtained. Clones were read by immunoSEQ multiplex PCR, and TCRdb kept only the in-frame ones, dropping some. That table furnishes V, J and clone size, whereas the DNA furnished D and trimming. The sample holds 250,000 or so clones, around nine tenths seen once. Sequencing was carried out using peripheral blood. The chain links TRBV2 to TRBJ1-5; perhaps TRBD1 as D (5 bases). This clonotype originated in a man aged 40-55 years with active or convalescent COVID-19. CDR3 amino acids: CASTRQGGGNQPQHF. CDR3 coding DNA: TGTGCCAGCACCCGCCAGGGCGGGGGCAATCAGCCCCAGCATTTT. The entire variable domain, with the rest obtained from reference TRBV2 and TRBJ1-5, is as follows: EPEVTQTPSHQVTQMGQEVILRCVPISNHLYFYWYRQILGQKVEFLVSFYNNEISEKSEIFDDQFSVERPDGSNFTLKIRSTKLEDSAMYFCASTRQGGGNQPQHFGDGTRLSIL.